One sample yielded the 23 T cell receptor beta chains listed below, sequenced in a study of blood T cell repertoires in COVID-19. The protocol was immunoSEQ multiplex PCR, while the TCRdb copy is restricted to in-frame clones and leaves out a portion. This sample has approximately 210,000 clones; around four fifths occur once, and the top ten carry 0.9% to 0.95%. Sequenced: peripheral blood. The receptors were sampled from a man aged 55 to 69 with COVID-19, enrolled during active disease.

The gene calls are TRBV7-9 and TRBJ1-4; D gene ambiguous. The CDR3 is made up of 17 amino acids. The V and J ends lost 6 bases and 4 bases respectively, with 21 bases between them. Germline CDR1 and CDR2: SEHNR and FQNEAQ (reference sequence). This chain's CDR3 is CASRPTRGGVYNEKLFF. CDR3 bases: TGTGCCAGCAGACCAACACGAGGCGGGGTTTATAATGAAAAACTGTTTTTT.

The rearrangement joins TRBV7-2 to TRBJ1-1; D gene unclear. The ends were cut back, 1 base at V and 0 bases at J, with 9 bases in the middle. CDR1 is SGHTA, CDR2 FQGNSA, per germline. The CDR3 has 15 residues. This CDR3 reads CASSLVDTMNTEAFF. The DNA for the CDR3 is TGTGCCAGCAGCTTAGTTGACACCATGAACACTGAAGCTTTCTTT. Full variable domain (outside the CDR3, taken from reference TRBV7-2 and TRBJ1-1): GAGVSQSPSNKVTEKGKDVELRCDPISGHTALYWYRQSLGQGLEFLIYFQGNSAPDKSGLPSDRFSAERTGGSVSTLTIQRTQQEDSAVYLCASSLVDTMNTEAFFGQGTRLTVV.

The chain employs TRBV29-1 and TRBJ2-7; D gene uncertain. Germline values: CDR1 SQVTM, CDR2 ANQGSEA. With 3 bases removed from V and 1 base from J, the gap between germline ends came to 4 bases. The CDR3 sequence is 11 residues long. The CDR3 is CSVEESYEQYF. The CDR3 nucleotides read TGCAGCGTTGAGGAGTCCTACGAGCAGTACTTC.

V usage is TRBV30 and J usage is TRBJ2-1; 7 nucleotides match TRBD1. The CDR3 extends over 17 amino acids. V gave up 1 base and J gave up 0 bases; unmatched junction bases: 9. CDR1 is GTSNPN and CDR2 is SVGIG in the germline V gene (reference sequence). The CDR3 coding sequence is TGTGCCTGGAGTGGGGGACAGCCGGCTTCCTCCTACAATGAGCAGTTCTTC. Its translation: CAWSGGQPASSYNEQFF.

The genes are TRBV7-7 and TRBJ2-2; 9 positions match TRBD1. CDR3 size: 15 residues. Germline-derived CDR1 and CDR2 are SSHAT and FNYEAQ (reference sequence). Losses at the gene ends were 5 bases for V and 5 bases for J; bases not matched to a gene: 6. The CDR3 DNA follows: TGTGCCAGCAGCATATCACAGGGGGCAACCGGGGAGCTGTTTTTT. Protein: CASSISQGATGELFF.

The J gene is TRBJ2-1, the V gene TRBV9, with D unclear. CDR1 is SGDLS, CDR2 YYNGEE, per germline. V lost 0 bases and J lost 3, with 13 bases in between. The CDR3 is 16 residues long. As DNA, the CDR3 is TGTGCCAGCAGCGTAGCTTCCGTTAGTAGCTACAATGAGCAGTTCTTC. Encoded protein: CASSVASVSSYNEQFF.

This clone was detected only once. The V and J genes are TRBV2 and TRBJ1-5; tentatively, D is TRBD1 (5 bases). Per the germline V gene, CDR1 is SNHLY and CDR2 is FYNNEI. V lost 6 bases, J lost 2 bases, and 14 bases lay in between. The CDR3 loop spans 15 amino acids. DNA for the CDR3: TGTGCCAGCAGACTGGAGGGGCAGCGCAATCAGCCCCAGCATTTT. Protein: CASRLEGQRNQPQHF.

The CDR3 protein is CASSEAEGQGSGYTF. CDR3 nucleotide sequence: TGTGCCAGCAGTGAAGCAGAAGGACAGGGTTCCGGCTACACCTTC. This chain uses TRBV2 with TRBJ1-2; 8 positions match TRBD1. The J segment lost 8 bases and the V segment lost 0 bases, leaving 8 bases of the junction unmatched. CDR1 SNHLY and CDR2 FYNNEI come from the germline V gene. This CDR3 has 15 amino acids. The full variable domain, its missing parts supplied by reference TRBV2 and TRBJ1-2, is EPEVTQTPSHQVTQMGQEVILRCVPISNHLYFYWYRQILGQKVEFLVSFYNNEISEKSEIFDDQFSVERPDGSNFTLKIRSTKLEDSAMYFCASSEAEGQGSGYTFGSGTRLTVV.

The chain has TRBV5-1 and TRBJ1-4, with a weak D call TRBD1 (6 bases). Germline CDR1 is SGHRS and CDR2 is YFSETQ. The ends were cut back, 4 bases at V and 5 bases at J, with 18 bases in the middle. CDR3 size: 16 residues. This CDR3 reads CASSRGPSGANEKLFF. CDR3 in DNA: TGCGCCAGCAGCCGCGGTCCATCAGGGGCCAATGAAAAACTGTTTTTT.

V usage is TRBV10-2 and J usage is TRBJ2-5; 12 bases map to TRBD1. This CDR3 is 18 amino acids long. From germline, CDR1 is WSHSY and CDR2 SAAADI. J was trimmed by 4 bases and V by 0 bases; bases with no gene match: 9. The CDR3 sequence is CASSESLGDRGLSETQYF. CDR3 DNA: TGCGCCAGCAGTGAGTCGCTGGGGGACAGGGGGCTTTCAGAGACCCAGTACTTC.

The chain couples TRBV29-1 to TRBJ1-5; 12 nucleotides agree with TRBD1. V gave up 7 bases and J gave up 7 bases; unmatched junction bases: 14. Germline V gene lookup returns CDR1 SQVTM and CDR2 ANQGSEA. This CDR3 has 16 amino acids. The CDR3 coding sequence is TGCAGCGCGACCTCGGCCGGGACAGGGGGCGGCCAGCCCCAGCATTTT. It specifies CSATSAGTGGGQPQHF.

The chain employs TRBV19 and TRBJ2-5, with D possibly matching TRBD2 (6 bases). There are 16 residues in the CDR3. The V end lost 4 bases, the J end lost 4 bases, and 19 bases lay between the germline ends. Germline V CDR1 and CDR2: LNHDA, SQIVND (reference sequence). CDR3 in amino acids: CASSNSAGGAVETQYF. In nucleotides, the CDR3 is TGTGCCAGTAGTAATTCCGCCGGGGGAGCGGTAGAGACCCAGTACTTC. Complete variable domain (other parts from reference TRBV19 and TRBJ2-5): DGGITQSPKYLFRKEGQNVTLSCEQNLNHDAMYWYRQDPGQGLRLIYYSQIVNDFQKGDIAEGYSVSREKKESFPLTVTSAQKNPTAFYLCASSNSAGGAVETQYFGPGTRLLVL.

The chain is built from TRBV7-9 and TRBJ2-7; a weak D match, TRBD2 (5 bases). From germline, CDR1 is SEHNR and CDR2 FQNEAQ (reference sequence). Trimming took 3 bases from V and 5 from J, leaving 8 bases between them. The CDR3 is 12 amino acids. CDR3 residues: CASSFGINEQYF. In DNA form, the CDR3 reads TGTGCCAGCAGCTTCGGGATAAACGAGCAGTACTTC.

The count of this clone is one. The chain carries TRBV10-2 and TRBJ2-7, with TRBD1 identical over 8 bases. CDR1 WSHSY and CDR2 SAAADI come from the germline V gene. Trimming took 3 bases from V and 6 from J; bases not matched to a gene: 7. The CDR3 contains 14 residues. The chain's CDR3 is CASSEWTGSTEQYF. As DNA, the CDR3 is TGCGCCAGCAGTGAATGGACAGGGAGTACCGAGCAGTACTTC.

CDR3 region: CASSTVGGGSPLHF. In nucleotides, the CDR3 is TGTGCCAGCAGCACGGTGGGGGGTGGTTCACCCCTCCACTTT. The chain is built from TRBV25-1 and TRBJ1-6, with D perhaps matching TRBD1 (5 bases). Trimming took off 6 bases at V and 9 bases at J, with 15 bases between the two ends. Germline V gene lookup returns CDR1 MGHDK and CDR2 SYGVNS. The CDR3 is 14 residues long.

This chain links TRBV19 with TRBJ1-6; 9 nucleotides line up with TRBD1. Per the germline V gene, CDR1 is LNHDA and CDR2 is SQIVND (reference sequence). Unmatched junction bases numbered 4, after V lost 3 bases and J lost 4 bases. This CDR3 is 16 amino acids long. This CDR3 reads CASSMRQGGYNSPLHF. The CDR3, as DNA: TGTGCCAGTAGTATGAGACAGGGGGGTTATAATTCACCCCTCCACTTT.

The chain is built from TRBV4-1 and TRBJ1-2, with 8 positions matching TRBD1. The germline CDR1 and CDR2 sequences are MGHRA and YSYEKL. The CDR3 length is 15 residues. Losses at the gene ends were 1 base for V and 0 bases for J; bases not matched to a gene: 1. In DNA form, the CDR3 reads TGCGCCAGCAGCCAAGGGACAGGGACTAACTATGGCTACACCTTC. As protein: CASSQGTGTNYGYTF.

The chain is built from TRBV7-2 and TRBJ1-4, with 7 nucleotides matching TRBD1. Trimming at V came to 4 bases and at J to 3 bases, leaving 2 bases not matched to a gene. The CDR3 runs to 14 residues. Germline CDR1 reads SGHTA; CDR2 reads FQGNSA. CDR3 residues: CASSSTGSNEKLFF. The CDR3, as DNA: TGTGCCAGCAGCTCGACAGGGTCTAATGAAAAACTGTTTTTT.

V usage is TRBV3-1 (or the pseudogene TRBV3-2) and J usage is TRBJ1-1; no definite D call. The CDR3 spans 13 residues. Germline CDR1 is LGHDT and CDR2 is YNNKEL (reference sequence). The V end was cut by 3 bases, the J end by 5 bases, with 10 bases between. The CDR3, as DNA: TGTGCCAGCAGCCAGGAGGTTAGAACTGAAGCTTTCTTT. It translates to CASSQEVRTEAFF.

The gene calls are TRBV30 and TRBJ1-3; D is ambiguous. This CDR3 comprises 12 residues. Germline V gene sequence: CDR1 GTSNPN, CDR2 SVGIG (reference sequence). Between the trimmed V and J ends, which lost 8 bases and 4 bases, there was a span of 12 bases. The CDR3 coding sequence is TGTGCCACCCGTCCGACAGGAAACACCATATATTTT. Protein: CATRPTGNTIYF. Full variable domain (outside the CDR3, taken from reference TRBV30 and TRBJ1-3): SQTIHQWPATLVQPVGSPLSLECTVEGTSNPNLYWYRQAAGRGLQLLFYSVGIGQISSEVPQNLSASRPQDRQFILSSKKLLLSDSGFYLCATRPTGNTIYFGEGSWLTVV.

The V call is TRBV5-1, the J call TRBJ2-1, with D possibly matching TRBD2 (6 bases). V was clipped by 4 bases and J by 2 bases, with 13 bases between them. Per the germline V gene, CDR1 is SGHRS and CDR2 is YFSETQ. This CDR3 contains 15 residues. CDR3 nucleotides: TGCGCCAGCAGCACCGAAGGAGGGACCTACAATGAGCAGTTCTTC. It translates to CASSTEGGTYNEQFF.

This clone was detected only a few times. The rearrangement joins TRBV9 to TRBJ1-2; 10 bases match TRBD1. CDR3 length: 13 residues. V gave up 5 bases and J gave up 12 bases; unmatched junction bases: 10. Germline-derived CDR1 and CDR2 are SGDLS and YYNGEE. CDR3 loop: CASSPTGGSQHTF. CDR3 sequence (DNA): TGTGCCAGCAGTCCGACAGGGGGCTCCCAACACACCTTC.

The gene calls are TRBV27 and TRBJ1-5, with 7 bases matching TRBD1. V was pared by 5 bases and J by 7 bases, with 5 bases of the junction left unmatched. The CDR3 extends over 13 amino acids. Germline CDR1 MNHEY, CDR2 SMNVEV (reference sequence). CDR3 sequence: CASSLGGGQPQHF. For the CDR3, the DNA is TGTGCCAGCAGTCTAGGGGGCGGGCAGCCCCAGCATTTT.